The 22 T cell receptor beta chains listed next were all sequenced from one sample in a study of T cell changes during pregnancy in multiple sclerosis. TCRdb keeps only in-frame clones here, not all; method: immunoSEQ multiplex PCR. The sample records 50,000 or so clones, approximately 90% being singletons. The sample was CD4+ T cells from peripheral blood mononuclear cells, taken after pregnancy. These receptors came from a female donor with multiple sclerosis, enrolled in a pregnancy study.

The gene calls are TRBV7-8 and TRBJ2-7; 8 positions agree with TRBD2. The V gene's germline CDR1 is SGHVS and CDR2 FQNEAQ. The CDR3 has 15 amino acids. The V segment lost 4 bases and the J segment 5 bases; nucleotides outside the gene matches: 10. The CDR3 spells CASSYRRGASDEQYF. The CDR3 DNA reads TGTGCCAGCAGCTATCGGCGGGGGGCCTCGGACGAGCAGTACTTC. Using reference TRBV7-8 and TRBJ2-7 for the parts outside the CDR3, the full variable domain is GAGVSQSPRYKVAKRGQDVALRCDPISGHVSLFWYQQALGQGPEFLTYFQNEAQLDKSGLPSDRFFAERPEGSVSTLKIQRTQQEDSAVYLCASSYRRGASDEQYFGPGTRLTVT.

The chain combines TRBV2 with TRBJ2-5, with TRBD2 identical over 10 bases. The CDR3 sequence is 15 residues long. CDR1 is SNHLY and CDR2 is FYNNEI in the germline V gene. The V gene end was trimmed by 3 bases and the J gene end by 4 bases; junction bases not matched to a gene: 5. The CDR3 DNA reads TGTGCCAGCAGTGATTTAGCGGGAGGAGTAGAGACCCAGTACTTC. This translates into CASSDLAGGVETQYF.

CDR3 in DNA: TGTGCCTGGAGTGCCCCGTCAGGACTAGCGTCTTACGAGCAGTACTTC. It translates to CAWSAPSGLASYEQYF. The rearrangement links TRBV30 to TRBJ2-7, with 9 nucleotides matching TRBD2. With V trimmed by 1 base and J by 4 bases, 11 bases remained unmatched. This CDR3 region has 16 residues. The germline V gene has CDR1 GTSNPN and CDR2 SVGIG (reference sequence).

J is TRBJ2-3 and V is TRBV11-2; D gene uncertain. V was cut by 1 base and J by 4 bases, with 9 bases left in between. Germline loops: CDR1 SGHAT, CDR2 FQNNGV. The CDR3 sequence is 14 residues long. CDR3 sequence (DNA): TGTGCCAGCAGCTTAGGGATCCAGGCAGATACGCAGTATTTT. Translation: CASSLGIQADTQYF.

The chain employs TRBV7-8 and TRBJ1-2, with D possibly being TRBD1 (5 bases). Germline CDR1 SGHVS, CDR2 FQNEAQ. This CDR3 contains 17 residues. Trimming took off 5 bases at V and 0 bases at J, with 19 bases between the two ends. The CDR3 here is CASSPFLTGRSNYGYTF. In DNA form, the CDR3 reads TGTGCCAGCAGCCCCTTTCTAACAGGTCGTTCTAACTATGGCTACACCTTC.

The genes are TRBV16 and TRBJ2-2; no clear D. The CDR3 has 16 residues. Trimming took off 4 bases at V and 1 base at J, with 13 bases between the two ends. The germline gives CDR1 KGHSY, CDR2 FQNENV. CDR3 in amino acids: CASSPLLTGNTGELFF. The CDR3 DNA is TGTGCCAGCAGCCCGTTACTGACGGGGAACACCGGGGAGCTGTTTTTT.

The chain has TRBV4-3 and TRBJ1-1; 8 nucleotides match TRBD1. This CDR3 comprises 14 residues. The junction had 2 bases not matched to a gene; V was cut back by 4 bases and J by 1 base. CDR1 and CDR2 from the germline V gene are LGHNA and YSLEER. CDR3 DNA sequence: TGCGCCAGCAGCCGCGGACAGGGGAACACTGAAGCTTTCTTT. Its translation: CASSRGQGNTEAFF.

V gene TRBV6-1 combines with J gene TRBJ1-1; no definite D call. The germline gives CDR1 MNHNS, CDR2 SASEGT. CDR3 size: 12 residues. Trimming removed 5 bases at V and 5 bases at J, with 9 bases between. Here the CDR3 reads CASSLAKTEAFF. In DNA form, the CDR3 reads TGTGCCAGCAGTCTCGCGAAAACTGAAGCTTTCTTT.

V usage is TRBV7-9 and J usage is TRBJ2-1, with 7 positions matching TRBD2. V lost 4 bases to trimming and J lost 7 bases; unmatched junction nucleotides: 4. From germline, CDR1 is SEHNR and CDR2 FQNEAQ (reference sequence). The CDR3 is 13 amino acids. For the CDR3, the DNA is TGTGCCAGCAGCTCGCGGGAGAGGAATGAGCAGTTCTTC. Translating gives CASSSRERNEQFF.

V is TRBV28 and J is TRBJ2-7; D might be TRBD1 (5 bases). In germline, CDR1 is MDHEN, CDR2 SYDVKM. Deletions cut 8 bases from V and 2 bases from J, with 13 bases between. The CDR3 consists of 13 residues. CDR3 nucleotide sequence: TGTGCCAGCCGAGACAGCGTGACCTACGAGCAGTACTTC. It codes for CASRDSVTYEQYF.

This clone was seen a single time. The rearrangement joins TRBV28 to TRBJ2-3; the D gene is possibly TRBD2 (5 bases). The CDR3 runs 17 residues. V dropped 1 base and J dropped 2 bases, with 16 bases sitting between them. The germline V gene has CDR1 MDHEN and CDR2 SYDVKM. The chain's CDR3 is CASSLSPWRAATDTQYF. CDR3 nucleotide sequence: TGTGCCAGCAGTTTATCCCCCTGGAGAGCGGCCACAGATACGCAGTATTTT.

The chain is built from TRBV9 and TRBJ2-7; 10 nucleotides line up with TRBD1. V was pared by 4 bases and J by 2 bases, with 15 bases of the junction left unmatched. This CDR3 has 18 residues. Per the germline V gene, CDR1 is SGDLS and CDR2 is YYNGEE. DNA of the CDR3: TGTGCCAGCAGCCCAGTTCCCGGGACAGGGGTAGCCCCCTACGAGCAGTACTTC. It encodes CASSPVPGTGVAPYEQYF. Based on the CDR3 plus reference TRBV9 and TRBJ2-7, the full variable domain is DSGVTQTPKHLITATGQRVTLRCSPRSGDLSVYWYQQSLDQGLQFLIQYYNGEERAKGNILERFSAQQFPDLHSELNLSSLELGDSALYFCASSPVPGTGVAPYEQYFGPGTRLTVT.

The rearrangement uses TRBV19 and TRBJ2-7, with TRBD1 identical over 9 bases. The CDR3 sequence is 14 residues long. Germline V gene data show CDR1 as LNHDA and CDR2 as SQIVND (reference sequence). The ends lost 3 bases at V and 6 bases at J; junction bases unmatched: 6. The CDR3 coding sequence is TGTGCCAGTAGTATCGGAGGGACAGGGATCGAGCAGTACTTC. Its translation: CASSIGGTGIEQYF.

This clone turned up a few times. The chain joins TRBV7-3 to TRBJ2-5; 10 bases are a match to TRBD2. CDR3 length: 20 residues. Germline CDR1 SGHTA, CDR2 FQGTGA. Unmatched junction bases numbered 16, after V lost 1 base and J lost 2 bases. In nucleotides, the CDR3 is TGTGCCAGCAGCTTAATCGGGTGGGCTAGCGGGAGTCCCAAGCAAGAGACCCAGTACTTC. This gives the protein CASSLIGWASGSPKQETQYF.

The chain has TRBV2 and TRBJ1-5; TRBD1 is a possible D gene (6 bases). Trimming removed 4 bases at V and 6 bases at J, with 13 bases between. The CDR3 is 14 amino acids. CDR1 and CDR2 from the germline V gene are SNHLY and FYNNEI. The CDR3 DNA reads as TGTGCCAGCAGTGGTTCAGGGGCCACTCAGCCCCAGCATTTT. Amino acids: CASSGSGATQPQHF.

The rearrangement uses TRBV19 and TRBJ1-1, with D perhaps TRBD1 (6 bases). The germline V gene encodes CDR1 LNHDA and CDR2 SQIVND (reference sequence). V lost 10 bases and J 10 bases, leaving 16 bases between the germline ends. The CDR3 is 11 residues long. CDR3 sequence reads: CATSPGQRAFF. CDR3 DNA sequence: TGTGCCACCTCACCGGGACAACGAGCTTTCTTT.

The rearrangement uses TRBV9 and TRBJ2-1; TRBD2 agrees at 12 bases. Germline V gene lookup returns CDR1 SGDLS and CDR2 YYNGEE. Losses at the gene ends were 4 bases for V and 3 bases for J; bases not matched to a gene: 5. The CDR3 has 16 residues. CDR3 DNA: TGTGCCAGCAGCATATCGACTAGCGGGAGCTACAATGAGCAGTTCTTC. As protein: CASSISTSGSYNEQFF.

This chain uses TRBV5-5 with TRBJ2-2; 11 bases are a match to TRBD2. This CDR3 contains 17 residues. Trimming at V came to 7 bases and at J to 7 bases, leaving 15 bases not matched to a gene. Per the germline V gene, CDR1 is SGHKS and CDR2 is YYEKEE (reference sequence). CDR3 region: CASRSYVAGGRGGELFF. The CDR3, as DNA: TGTGCCAGCCGCTCTTACGTAGCGGGAGGGCGCGGCGGGGAGCTGTTTTTT.

The rearrangement joins TRBV4-2 to TRBJ2-2, with 11 bases aligning to TRBD1. Germline V gene lookup returns CDR1 LGHNA and CDR2 YNFKEQ. Germline trimming cut 1 base from V and 6 bases from J; bases unmatched to any gene: 10. This CDR3 is built from 18 residues. The CDR3: CASSQVRTGTGGSGELFF. The CDR3 DNA sequence: TGTGCCAGCAGCCAAGTTCGGACCGGGACAGGGGGTTCCGGGGAGCTGTTTTTT.

This rearrangement joins TRBV10-3 to TRBJ2-1, with 8 bases matching TRBD1. The ends lost 11 bases at V and 7 bases at J; junction bases unmatched: 7. There are 12 residues in the CDR3. Germline V gene sequence: CDR1 ENHRY, CDR2 SYGVKD. The CDR3 spells CAVQGAENEQFF. CDR3 DNA: TGTGCCGTTCAGGGGGCAGAGAATGAGCAGTTCTTC.

V and J are TRBV4-2 and TRBJ1-5; D gene ambiguous. Germline CDR1 and CDR2: LGHNA and YNFKEQ. V lost 0 bases to trimming and J lost 2 bases, with 14 bases between them. CDR3 length: 17 amino acids. This chain's CDR3 is CASSQDGEGRGNQPQHF. DNA for the CDR3: TGTGCCAGCAGCCAAGATGGGGAGGGTCGAGGCAATCAGCCCCAGCATTTT.

This chain links TRBV2 with TRBJ2-5; D not resolved. With the DNA end fitting TRBJ2-7 better, the J assignment may be wrong. Germline lookup yields CDR1 SNHLY and CDR2 FYNNEI. The CDR3 runs 13 residues. CDR3 nucleotide sequence: TGTGCCAGCAGTGAAAGAGATCCCTACGAGCAGTACTTC. Translated: CASSERDPYEQYF.